This T cell receptor (beta chain) is drawn from a study of blood T cell repertoires in COVID-19. The wider study: Samples of COVID-19 (acute and convalescent) were obtained from the United States, Italy and Spain. Sources were T cells, B-cell-depleted T cells, or PBMCs; the material itself was cDNA or gDNA.

V dropped 6 bases and J dropped 3; count of bases not matched to a gene: 10. Germline CDR1 reads MNHEY; CDR2 reads SMNVEV (reference sequence). The CDR3 runs 16 residues. As processed by the authors: From reference gene primer amplification, estimates of nucleated cell counts were derived. The assay was immunoSEQ multiplex PCR, and TCRdb's table has in-frame clones only and misses some. V, J and clone size reflect that table, while D and trimming were determined from the DNA. In the table there are around 130,000 clones, roughly four fifths of which are singletons. This chain joins TRBV27 and TRBJ2-3, with 9 bases that match TRBD1. This clonotype was sampled from a human donor in a cohort sampled during active COVID-19. The sequencing sample was made of peripheral blood. The CDR3 nucleotides read TGTGCCAGCAGCCGTCCGGGACAGGGCTTAACAGATACGCAGTATTTT. Its translation: CASSRPGQGLTDTQYF.